This passage covers 32 T cell receptor beta chains from one sample sequenced in a study of blood T cell repertoires in COVID-19. Libraries were prepared by immunoSEQ multiplex PCR; TCRdb keeps only in-frame clonotypes and omits some of them. The table includes about 200,000 clones, around 85% detected once. Input material: PBMCs or T cells enriched from blood (not recorded which). The receptor set was obtained from a man aged 35-49 years who had recovered from COVID-19.

This clone appeared a single time. The chain uses TRBV29-1 and TRBJ1-2, with D perhaps matching TRBD1 (6 bases). Trimming left V 5 bases short and J 5 bases short, with 12 bases between. The germline V gene encodes CDR1 SQVTM and CDR2 ANQGSEA. The CDR3 consists of 12 residues. The CDR3 sequence is CSVPGQKYGYTF. The CDR3 DNA reads TGCAGCGTTCCTGGACAGAAGTATGGCTACACCTTC.

The chain uses TRBV4-1 and TRBJ1-3; the match to TRBD1 covers 7 bases. After removal of 0 bases from V and 5 bases from J, the junction contained 4 bases not matched to a gene. Germline V gives CDR1 MGHRA, CDR2 YSYEKL. The length of the CDR3 is 15 residues. The CDR3 DNA reads TGCGCCAGCAGCCAAGAGCGGACAGGAAGAAACACCATATATTTT. It codes for CASSQERTGRNTIYF.

This sequence joins TRBV10-3 and TRBJ2-3, with D perhaps TRBD1 (6 bases). V lost 10 bases and J lost 6, with 20 bases in between. The V gene's germline CDR1 is ENHRY and CDR2 SYGVKD. This CDR3 region has 14 residues. CDR3 region: CATNSRQERDTQYF. CDR3 bases: TGTGCCACGAACTCTCGACAGGAACGGGATACGCAGTATTTT.

This clone was detected a few times. The chain recombines TRBV5-1 with TRBJ1-6; D is undetermined. Looked up from germline, CDR1 is SGHRS and CDR2 is YFSETQ. The CDR3 has 13 residues. Trimming cost V 1 base and J 7 bases, with 6 bases left between them. Written as DNA, the CDR3 is TGCGCCAGCAGCTTGAACAGCAATTCACCCCTCCACTTT. Translating gives CASSLNSNSPLHF.

The chain recombines TRBV7-6 with TRBJ2-2, with TRBD1 as a possible D gene (6 bases). The CDR3 is made up of 15 amino acids. V was cut by 1 base and J by 4 bases, with 10 bases left in between. The V gene's germline CDR1 is SGHVS and CDR2 FNYEAQ. CDR3: CASSLVQGVTGELFF. The CDR3 bases are TGTGCCAGCAGCTTAGTACAGGGTGTCACCGGGGAGCTGTTTTTT.

This clone was picked up a small number of times. This chain connects TRBV5-1 to TRBJ2-7; tentatively, D is TRBD2 (5 bases). V dropped 2 bases and J dropped 1 base, with 13 bases sitting between them. The CDR3 length is 15 residues. CDR1 is SGHRS, CDR2 YFSETQ, per germline. CDR3 nucleotide sequence: TGCGCCAGCAGCTTTGCCCCGGGAAATTCCTACGAGCAGTACTTC. This sequence encodes CASSFAPGNSYEQYF.

This clone was detected only a few times. For the CDR3, the DNA is TGCAGCGTTGAACCCGGACAGGGGAACACTGAAGCTTTCTTT. Its translation: CSVEPGQGNTEAFF. The chain carries TRBV29-1 and TRBJ1-1, with 8 nucleotides matching TRBD1. The CDR3 spans 14 residues. Germline lookup yields CDR1 SQVTM and CDR2 ANQGSEA. Trimming removed 2 bases from V and 1 base from J; junction bases left unmatched: 3.

The chain joins TRBV11-2 to TRBJ2-1, with D perhaps TRBD2 (7 bases). Germline CDR1 SGHAT, CDR2 FQNNGV. Trimming cost V 4 bases and J 7 bases, with 11 bases left between them. The CDR3 length is 13 residues. The chain's CDR3 is CASSSRGGNEQFF. DNA for the CDR3: TGTGCCAGCAGCTCGAGGGGGGGTAATGAGCAGTTCTTC. Variable domain in full (rest from reference TRBV11-2 and TRBJ2-1): EAGVAQSPRYKIIEKRQSVAFWCNPISGHATLYWYQQILGQGPKLLIQFQNNGVVDDSQLPKDRFSAERLKGVDSTLKIQPAKLEDSAVYLCASSSRGGNEQFFGPGTRLTVL.

The V and J genes are TRBV5-4 and TRBJ1-4; 7 bases map to TRBD1. V trimming: 4 bases; J trimming: 0 bases; junction bases outside the gene matches: 3. The CDR3 runs to 15 residues. Looked up from germline, CDR1 is SGHNT and CDR2 is YYREEE (reference sequence). The CDR3 here is CASSPTGATNEKLFF. The CDR3 DNA reads as TGTGCCAGCAGCCCCACAGGGGCAACTAATGAAAAACTGTTTTTT.

The chain uses TRBV27 and TRBJ1-1; no definite D call. The CDR3 length is 13 residues. V gave up 3 bases and J gave up 6 bases, with 11 bases separating them. Germline assignment: CDR1 MNHEY and CDR2 SMNVEV (reference sequence). The CDR3 bases are TGTGCCAGCAGTTTGAGACGCGGCGCTGAAGCTTTCTTT. It encodes CASSLRRGAEAFF.

V gene TRBV28 combines with J gene TRBJ2-6; TRBD1 is a possible D gene (5 bases). Germline values: CDR1 MDHEN, CDR2 SYDVKM. V lost 8 bases, J lost 0 bases, and 14 bases lay in between. This CDR3 contains 16 residues. DNA for the CDR3: TGTGCCAGCTCCAAAGGGGAACTCTCTGGGGCCAACGTCCTGACTTTC. It yields the protein CASSKGELSGANVLTF.

This chain links TRBV12-3 or TRBV12-4 with TRBJ2-7, with unresolved D. V lost 1 base and J lost 6, with 10 bases in between. The CDR3 runs to 13 residues. Written as DNA, the CDR3 is TGTGCCAGCAGTTTAGGGATAGCCTTCGAGCAGTACTTC. This gives the protein CASSLGIAFEQYF.

A single count supports this clone. The chain couples TRBV2 to TRBJ2-2; D remains ambiguous. Per the germline V gene, CDR1 is SNHLY and CDR2 is FYNNEI. The V end lost 8 bases, the J end lost 0 bases, and 13 bases lay between the germline ends. This CDR3 is 15 amino acids long. CDR3 bases: TGTGCCAGCCCAAAAACAACATCGAACACCGGGGAGCTGTTTTTT. Amino acids: CASPKTTSNTGELFF.

The rearrangement uses TRBV7-9 and TRBJ1-1; 7 positions match TRBD1. V lost 5 bases, J lost 0 bases, and 6 bases stayed unmatched. Germline V gene lookup returns CDR1 SEHNR and CDR2 FQNEAQ (reference sequence). The CDR3 is 15 amino acids. The CDR3, as DNA: TGTGCCAGCAGCCCGTCGGACAGGATGAACACTGAAGCTTTCTTT. Translated: CASSPSDRMNTEAFF.

The gene calls are TRBV4-3 and TRBJ1-2, with TRBD1 identical over 9 bases. This CDR3 is 15 amino acids long. CDR1 and CDR2 (germline): LGHNA, YSLEER. Germline trimming cut 0 bases from V and 4 bases from J; bases unmatched to any gene: 3. CDR3 nucleotides: TGCGCCAGCAGCCAAGATCGGACAGGGGCCTATGGCTACACCTTC. Translated: CASSQDRTGAYGYTF.

The rearrangement uses TRBV27 and TRBJ1-5; TRBD1 aligns across 7 bases. Germline V gives CDR1 MNHEY, CDR2 SMNVEV (reference sequence). The V segment lost 3 bases and the J segment 7 bases; nucleotides outside the gene matches: 3. The CDR3 covers 13 residues. CDR3 DNA sequence: TGTGCCAGCAGTTTTACAGGGGCACAGCCCCAGCATTTT. Protein product: CASSFTGAQPQHF.

The CDR3 is CASSPPTGEGYTF. CDR3 coding DNA: TGTGCCAGCTCACCACCGACGGGGGAAGGCTACACCTTC. The chain combines TRBV18 with TRBJ1-2, with D possibly TRBD1 on 5 matching bases. V was clipped by 0 bases and J by 8 bases, with 10 bases between them. Germline CDR1 is KGHSH and CDR2 is LQKENI. The CDR3 has 13 amino acids.

The rearrangement uses TRBV7-6 and TRBJ2-7, with a tentative D call TRBD2 (6 bases). The length of the CDR3 is 16 residues. V lost 4 bases and J 5 bases, leaving 21 bases between the germline ends. Germline V gives CDR1 SGHVS, CDR2 FNYEAQ. The CDR3, as DNA: TGTGCCAGCAGCTGGGTTTCGGGGGATGGGGCTAACGAGCAGTACTTC. It specifies CASSWVSGDGANEQYF.

The rearrangement uses TRBV28 and TRBJ2-7; TRBD1 agrees at 9 bases. There are 14 residues in the CDR3. Germline V gene data show CDR1 as MDHEN and CDR2 as SYDVKM. J lost 3 bases, V lost 6 bases, and 6 bases had no gene match. CDR3 bases: TGTGCCAGCAGCGCCCCGGGACAGGGCTACGAGCAGTACTTC. Its translation: CASSAPGQGYEQYF. The full variable domain, its missing parts supplied by reference TRBV28 and TRBJ2-7, is DVKVTQSSRYLVKRTGEKVFLECVQDMDHENMFWYRQDPGLGLRLIYFSYDVKMKEKGDIPEGYSVSREKKERFSLILESASTNQTSMYLCASSAPGQGYEQYFGPGTRLTVT.

This rearrangement joins TRBV27 to TRBJ2-6, with D uncertain. V was clipped by 7 bases and J by 0 bases, with 4 bases between them. Germline assignment: CDR1 MNHEY and CDR2 SMNVEV (reference sequence). The CDR3 sequence is 13 residues long. CDR3 in DNA: TGTGCCAGCACAAACTCTGGGGCCAACGTCCTGACTTTC. It codes for CASTNSGANVLTF.

V gene TRBV29-1 combines with J gene TRBJ1-2; 7 positions agree with TRBD1. This CDR3 has 16 residues. Looked up from germline, CDR1 is SQVTM and CDR2 is ANQGSEA. V lost 1 base to trimming and J lost 0 bases; unmatched junction nucleotides: 8. The CDR3 loop reads CSVEATQGSANYGYTF. The CDR3 region has the DNA TGCAGCGTTGAAGCTACACAGGGGTCGGCTAACTATGGCTACACCTTC.

This clone was picked up a small number of times. This sequence joins TRBV7-2 and TRBJ1-5, with D maybe TRBD1 (6 bases). From germline, CDR1 is SGHTA and CDR2 FQGNSA. Trimming took off 5 bases at V and 4 bases at J, with 15 bases between the two ends. The CDR3 totals 15 residues. The CDR3 reads CASSTDQGWNQPQHF. The DNA for the CDR3 is TGTGCCAGCAGCACCGATCAGGGGTGGAATCAGCCCCAGCATTTT.

The chain recombines TRBV7-2 with TRBJ2-7; 8 bases are shared with TRBD2. Per germline, CDR1 SGHTA and CDR2 FQGNSA. After removal of 6 bases from V and 9 bases from J, the junction contained 16 bases not matched to a gene. This CDR3 is 15 amino acids long. CDR3 coding DNA: TGTGCCAGCAGGAAAGCGGGAGTCGAGGGTGACGGGCAGTACTTC. This gives the protein CASRKAGVEGDGQYF.

This clone was seen only a few times. V is TRBV18 and J is TRBJ1-1, with 10 bases matching TRBD1. With 3 bases clipped from V and 5 bases from J, the junction kept 3 bases outside the gene matches. The CDR3 spans 14 residues. Germline V gene sequence: CDR1 KGHSH, CDR2 LQKENI. CDR3 coding DNA: TGTGCCAGCTCACCGACAGGGGGCGAGACTGAAGCTTTCTTT. Amino acid sequence: CASSPTGGETEAFF.

This clone appeared a single time. The chain recombines TRBV4-1 with TRBJ2-1; 7 bases are shared with TRBD2. The V gene's germline CDR1 is MGHRA and CDR2 YSYEKL. This CDR3 has 16 residues. Losses at the gene ends were 3 bases for V and 0 bases for J; bases not matched to a gene: 5. CDR3: CASSQAKRGSYNEQFF. The DNA for the CDR3 is TGCGCCAGCAGCCAGGCTAAGCGGGGCTCCTACAATGAGCAGTTCTTC.

The chain is built from TRBV7-9 and TRBJ2-7; perhaps TRBD1 as D (6 bases). Germline CDR1 SEHNR, CDR2 FQNEAQ (reference sequence). The CDR3 loop spans 14 amino acids. V shed 1 base and J shed 5 bases, with 12 bases lying between them. CDR3 loop: CASSLDWGRDEQYF. Here the CDR3 DNA reads TGTGCCAGCAGCTTAGATTGGGGGCGGGACGAGCAGTACTTC.

V and J are TRBV7-9 and TRBJ2-5, with D possibly matching TRBD2 (5 bases). CDR1 is SEHNR and CDR2 is FQNEAQ in the germline V gene (reference sequence). This CDR3 region has 13 residues. V lost 1 base to trimming and J lost 4 bases, with 7 bases between them. CDR3 coding DNA: TGTGCCAGCAGCTTAGGAGGGTTAGAGACCCAGTACTTC. Protein sequence: CASSLGGLETQYF.

This clone showed up just once. V is TRBV28 and J is TRBJ2-5; D is possibly TRBD1 (6 bases). This CDR3 region has 14 residues. Germline-derived CDR1 and CDR2 are MDHEN and SYDVKM. Trimming took 6 bases from V and 5 from J, leaving 16 bases between them. The CDR3 DNA follows: TGTGCCAGCAGGACCACAGGGCCGTGGGAGACCCAGTACTTC. It specifies CASRTTGPWETQYF.

This sequence joins TRBV5-1 and TRBJ2-3; no reliable D call. V was cut by 1 base and J by 1 base, with 16 bases left in between. Per the germline V gene, CDR1 is SGHRS and CDR2 is YFSETQ. There are 17 residues in the CDR3. CDR3 bases: TGCGCCAGCAGCTTGTATTCGCTGAGTAGAGGCACAGATACGCAGTATTTT. Protein product: CASSLYSLSRGTDTQYF. The full variable domain, completed using reference TRBV5-1 and TRBJ2-3, is KAGVTQTPRYLIKTRGQQVTLSCSPISGHRSVSWYQQTPGQGLQFLFEYFSETQRNKGNFPGRFSGRQFSNSRSEMNVSTLELGDSALYLCASSLYSLSRGTDTQYFGPGTRLTVL.

V usage is TRBV5-1 and J usage is TRBJ2-7; D may be TRBD1 (6 bases). Germline V gene data show CDR1 as SGHRS and CDR2 as YFSETQ. This CDR3 comprises 15 residues. Trimming pared 4 bases from V and 3 bases from J, leaving 17 bases between. CDR3: CASSTGSGAIYEQYF. The CDR3 bases are TGCGCCAGCAGCACTGGATCAGGGGCCATCTACGAGCAGTACTTC.

V gene TRBV10-3 combines with J gene TRBJ2-1, with D possibly TRBD2 on 5 matching bases. Trimming cost V 4 bases and J 9 bases, with 13 bases left between them. The CDR3 contains 13 residues. Per the germline V gene, CDR1 is ENHRY and CDR2 is SYGVKD. The CDR3: CAISAGRDGEQFF. The CDR3 nucleotides read TGTGCCATCAGTGCAGGCCGGGATGGTGAGCAGTTCTTC.

The count of this clone is one. J is TRBJ1-2 and V is TRBV7-9; TRBD1 matches 8 bases. The CDR3 sequence is 16 residues long. CDR1 and CDR2 from the germline V gene are SEHNR and FQNEAQ (reference sequence). V lost 6 bases and J lost 6; bases outside the gene matches: 15. CDR3 nucleotide sequence: TGTGCCAGCAGTCCAACGTTGGACAGGGAGGGGGATGGCTACACCTTC. Its translation is CASSPTLDREGDGYTF.